This TCR beta chain was identified in a study of control samples from healthy donors and cancer patients. Sequencing used immunoSEQ multiplex PCR; TCRdb keeps in-frame clones, though not all of them. The table has around 13,000 clones, approximately 95% seen once. The CDR3 runs 14 residues. The V end lost 1 base, the J end lost 4 bases, and 7 bases lay between the germline ends. In germline, CDR1 is SGHTA, CDR2 FQGNSA. The chain joins TRBV7-2 to TRBJ2-2; D not resolved. The sequencing input was PBMCs. This TCR was recovered from a man in his 70s with head and neck cancer. CDR3 amino acids: CASSLVYLTGELFF. CDR3 sequence (DNA): TGTGCCAGCAGCTTAGTCTACCTCACCGGGGAGCTGTTTTTT.